This T cell receptor beta chain is from a study of response to subunit inactivated influenza vaccine. TCRdb independently ran MiXCR on the RT-PCR reads; one entry per CDR3 protein. The table includes about 540,000 distinct CDR3 sequences, around 25% detected once. Germline CDR1 and CDR2: MNHEY and SVGEGT. This CDR3 comprises 14 residues. Trimming cost V 6 bases and J 6 bases; bases outside gene matches: 7. The same data also contributed to another study, on T cells expressing NK-cell markers. That paper notes: UMIs were included in TCR beta cDNA generated by 5'RACE template switching.

Sequencing used CD4+ T cells sorted from PBMCs, obtained about 12 days after vaccination. The clonotype comes from a man aged 50 to 60 who received an inactivated influenza vaccine. V and J are TRBV6-2 or TRBV6-3 and TRBJ2-7, with TRBD2 identical over 11 bases. DNA of the CDR3: TGTGCCAGCAGCCGACCCGGGACTAGCGGCGAGCAGTACTTC. Encoded protein: CASSRPGTSGEQYF.